The clone carrying this T cell receptor beta chain was picked up a small number of times. Antigen specificity is unknown. The sample originates from a study of T-cell memory formation after mild COVID-19. Study-wide results and caveats: Cross-reactive memory appears to have joined, as suggested by some responding clones showing up in pre-infection memory.

Germline V gene sequence: CDR1 MNHEY, CDR2 SVGAGI. The CDR3 runs to 18 residues. V gave up 6 bases and J gave up 2 bases, with 20 bases separating them. TCRdb redid the calling of the 5' RACE reads with MiXCR, one entry per CDR3 protein. The sample includes around 200,000 distinct CDR3 sequences, around 9.1% of them seen just once. This chain uses TRBV6-5 with TRBJ1-6; no firm D call. Sequencing used PBMCs or a T cell subset sorted from them (not recorded which). The clonotype originates from a man between 18 and 29 years old who had mild COVID-19 (a few samples of this study predate the infection). Cell type and time point are not known. In nucleotides, the CDR3 is TGTGCCAGCAGCTCGACCGTCTTTAGGGAGACCTATAATTCACCCCTCCACTTT. This translates into CASSSTVFRETYNSPLHF.